The 10 T cell receptor beta chains in this list originate from one sample, sequenced in a study of shared clonotypes between healthy human individuals. TCRdb's table, derived via immunoSEQ multiplex PCR, lists solely in-frame clones and lacks some. The data show around 1.9 million clones, about 93% seen once. CD45RO-negative cells were positively selected for CCR7, leaving out terminally differentiated effector memory CD45RA+ cells. The sequencing sample was made of naive CD8+ T cells from PBMCs. The receptor set was obtained from a man aged 18 to 30 in good health. Some clones in this sample may be carry-over from other donors' samples.

The table lists this clone with a count of one. CDR3 DNA sequence: TGTGCCAGCAGCTTGGCCAAGGGGGCTGGGTACGAGCAGTACTTC. This codes for CASSLAKGAGYEQYF. The V gene is TRBV5-5, the J gene TRBJ2-7; TRBD1 matches at 7 bases. Per the germline V gene, CDR1 is SGHKS and CDR2 is YYEKEE (reference sequence). This CDR3 comprises 15 residues. Trimming cost V 0 bases and J 4 bases; bases outside gene matches: 7.

V and J are TRBV2 and TRBJ2-7; D perhaps matches TRBD2 (5 bases). The CDR3 is 13 residues long. V lost 9 bases and J lost 0, with 12 bases in between. Germline values: CDR1 SNHLY, CDR2 FYNNEI. CDR3: CARRERSSYEQYF. The CDR3 DNA reads TGTGCCAGGAGGGAGCGAAGCTCCTACGAGCAGTACTTC.

This chain links TRBV5-1 with TRBJ2-7; TRBD2 matches at 13 bases. Germline lookup yields CDR1 SGHRS and CDR2 YFSETQ. The CDR3 covers 16 residues. After removal of 3 bases from V and 5 bases from J, the junction contained 8 bases not matched to a gene. CDR3 residues: CASSSGLAGIVHEQYF. The CDR3 DNA reads as TGCGCCAGCAGCTCGGGACTAGCGGGAATCGTCCACGAGCAGTACTTC. Drawing the rest from reference TRBV5-1 and TRBJ2-7, the complete variable domain is KAGVTQTPRYLIKTRGQQVTLSCSPISGHRSVSWYQQTPGQGLQFLFEYFSETQRNKGNFPGRFSGRQFSNSRSEMNVSTLELGDSALYLCASSSGLAGIVHEQYFGPGTRLTVT.

The rearrangement links TRBV7-9 to TRBJ1-1; no clear D gene. The CDR3 spans 17 residues. Germline lookup yields CDR1 SEHNR and CDR2 FQNEAQ (reference sequence). Trimming removed 5 bases from V and 0 bases from J, with 19 bases in between. The CDR3 DNA follows: TGTGCCAGCAGCCGGCCTATAGGTCTGCGGATGAACACTGAAGCTTTCTTT. This gives the protein CASSRPIGLRMNTEAFF.

The chain combines TRBV27 with TRBJ2-7; TRBD2 matches 12 bases. Germline V gene sequence: CDR1 MNHEY, CDR2 SMNVEV (reference sequence). V lost 6 bases to trimming and J lost 6 bases; unmatched junction nucleotides: 9. The CDR3 runs to 15 residues. CDR3 amino acids: CASRYRLAGVGEQYF. DNA for the CDR3: TGTGCCAGCAGATACCGACTAGCGGGAGTTGGCGAGCAGTACTTC.

The CDR3 DNA follows: TGTGCCAGCAGTTACTCGACAGACGCTAACTATGGCTACACCTTC. It translates to CASSYSTDANYGYTF. The chain employs TRBV6-5 and TRBJ1-2, with TRBD1 as a possible D gene (5 bases). The CDR3 is 15 residues long. The germline V gene has CDR1 MNHEY and CDR2 SVGAGI. Between the trimmed V and J ends, which lost 0 bases and 0 bases, there was a span of 8 bases.

The CDR3 loop reads CAIVSGPPYEQYF. The CDR3, as DNA: TGTGCCATTGTTAGCGGGCCTCCCTACGAGCAGTACTTC. The chain combines TRBV10-3 with TRBJ2-7; 7 bases line up with TRBD2. With V trimmed by 9 bases and J by 2 bases, 7 bases remained unmatched. CDR3 length: 13 amino acids. CDR1 ENHRY and CDR2 SYGVKD come from the germline V gene.

This clone was seen just once. The rearrangement uses TRBV4-1 and TRBJ2-2, with 7 bases matching TRBD2. The J segment lost 5 bases and the V segment lost 0 bases, leaving 9 bases of the junction unmatched. The CDR3 spans 17 residues. CDR1 MGHRA and CDR2 YSYEKL come from the germline V gene. The CDR3 here is CASSQDRGSGLTGELFF. In DNA, the CDR3 is TGCGCCAGCAGCCAAGATCGGGGTAGCGGGTTAACCGGGGAGCTGTTTTTT.

The J gene is TRBJ2-7, the V gene TRBV27; no clear D gene. V was pared by 8 bases and J by 7 bases, with 15 bases between. The CDR3 runs to 12 residues. Per the germline V gene, CDR1 is MNHEY and CDR2 is SMNVEV (reference sequence). CDR3 DNA sequence: TGTGCCAGCGGTTATACAGCGAGGGAGCAGTACTTC. It translates to CASGYTAREQYF.

The chain couples TRBV7-6 to TRBJ1-2; a weak D match, TRBD1 (6 bases). Germline V gene sequence: CDR1 SGHVS, CDR2 FNYEAQ. The germline V and J ends were trimmed by 7 bases and 4 bases, with 25 bases remaining between them. The CDR3 sequence is 17 residues long. The CDR3 spells CASTPGTGNLGGYGYTF. The CDR3 nucleotides are TGTGCCAGCACCCCCGGAACAGGGAATCTCGGTGGCTATGGCTACACCTTC.